This TCR beta chain was recovered during a study of molecular identifiers for immune sequencing clone quantification. Study-level points and caveats: In cases of identical TCR molecules sharing a barcode, highly expanded clone sizes could be underestimated.

MiXCR, applied by TCRdb to the PCR reads, yields one record per CDR3 protein. The sample contains over 550,000 distinct CDR3 sequences, about 25% of which appear only once. With RNA at 10%, 30% or 50%, naive CD8 libraries came from approximately 22,000 to 940,000 sorted cells. The V segment lost 7 bases and the J segment 7 bases; nucleotides outside the gene matches: 7. This CDR3 comprises 14 residues. CDR1 MNHEY and CDR2 SMNVEV come from the germline V gene (reference sequence). There are many counts of this clonotype. Its antigen is currently unknown. This TCR came from a human donor in good health. Some libraries in this study had Jurkat cell RNA spiked in. The chain recombines TRBV27 with TRBJ2-1; TRBD2 matches at 10 bases. The sequenced sample was naive CD8+ T cells from blood, with Jurkat cell RNA spiked in. Sample subset: FACS-sorted CD8+CD4-CCR7+CD45RA+ naive T cells. CDR3 loop: CASIPLAGVNEQFF. The CDR3, as DNA: TGTGCCAGCATTCCGCTAGCGGGAGTAAATGAGCAGTTCTTC.